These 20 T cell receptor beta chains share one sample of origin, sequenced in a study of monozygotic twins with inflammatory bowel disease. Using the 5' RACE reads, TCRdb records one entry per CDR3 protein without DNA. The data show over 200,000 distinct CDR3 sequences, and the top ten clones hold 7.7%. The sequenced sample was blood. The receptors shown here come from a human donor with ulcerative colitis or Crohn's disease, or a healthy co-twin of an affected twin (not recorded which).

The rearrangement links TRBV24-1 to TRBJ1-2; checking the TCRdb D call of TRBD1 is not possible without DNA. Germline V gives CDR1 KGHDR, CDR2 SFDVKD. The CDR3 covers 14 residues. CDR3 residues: CATSDEGERYGYTF.

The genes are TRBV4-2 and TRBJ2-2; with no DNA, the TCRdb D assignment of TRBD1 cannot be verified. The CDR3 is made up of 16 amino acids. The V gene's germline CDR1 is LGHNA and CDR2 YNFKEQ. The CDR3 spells CASSQVEGRGTGELFF.

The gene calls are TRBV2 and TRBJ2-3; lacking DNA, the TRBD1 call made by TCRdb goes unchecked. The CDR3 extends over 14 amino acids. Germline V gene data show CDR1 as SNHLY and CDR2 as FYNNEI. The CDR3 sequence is CARGRDRGTDTQYF. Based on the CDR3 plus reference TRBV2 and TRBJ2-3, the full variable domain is EPEVTQTPSHQVTQMGQEVILRCVPISNHLYFYWYRQILGQKVEFLVSFYNNEISEKSEIFDDQFSVERPDGSNFTLKIRSTKLEDSAMYFCARGRDRGTDTQYFGPGTRLTVL.

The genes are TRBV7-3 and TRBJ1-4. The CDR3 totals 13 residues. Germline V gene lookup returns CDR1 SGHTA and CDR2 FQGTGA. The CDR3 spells CASSRDAGEKLFF.

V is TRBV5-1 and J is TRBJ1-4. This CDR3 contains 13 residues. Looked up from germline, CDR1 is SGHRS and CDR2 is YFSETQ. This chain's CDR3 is CASSVNGNEKLFF.

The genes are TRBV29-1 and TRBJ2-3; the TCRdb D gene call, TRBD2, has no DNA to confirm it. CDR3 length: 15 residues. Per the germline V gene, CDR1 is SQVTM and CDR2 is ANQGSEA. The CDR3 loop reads CSVVFAGEGTDTQYF.

The CDR3 loop reads CASSSDALAGGIWLSSYNEQFF. The V gene is TRBV7-1, the J gene TRBJ2-1; TCRdb calls TRBD2, which cannot be checked without DNA. TRBV7-1 is an ORF, with its function uncertain. The CDR3 is 22 amino acids.

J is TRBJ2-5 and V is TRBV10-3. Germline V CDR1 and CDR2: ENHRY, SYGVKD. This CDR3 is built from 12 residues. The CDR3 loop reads CAISESGETQYF.

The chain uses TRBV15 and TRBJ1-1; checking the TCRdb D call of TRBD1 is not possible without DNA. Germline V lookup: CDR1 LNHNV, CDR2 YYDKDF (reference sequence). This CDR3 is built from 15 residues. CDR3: CATSPSRTGITEAFF.

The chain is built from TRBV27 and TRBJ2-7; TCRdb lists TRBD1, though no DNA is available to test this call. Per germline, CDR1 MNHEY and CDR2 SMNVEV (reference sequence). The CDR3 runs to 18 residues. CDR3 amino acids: CASSLGAEEGEFRDEQYF.

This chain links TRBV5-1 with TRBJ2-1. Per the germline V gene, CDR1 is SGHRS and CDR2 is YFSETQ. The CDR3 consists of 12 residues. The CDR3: CASRSSYNEQFF.

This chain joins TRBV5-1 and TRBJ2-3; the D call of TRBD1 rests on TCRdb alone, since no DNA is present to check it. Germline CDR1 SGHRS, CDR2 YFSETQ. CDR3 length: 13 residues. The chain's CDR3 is CASRGGGTDTQYF. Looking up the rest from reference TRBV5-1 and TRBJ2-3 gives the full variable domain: KAGVTQTPRYLIKTRGQQVTLSCSPISGHRSVSWYQQTPGQGLQFLFEYFSETQRNKGNFPGRFSGRQFSNSRSEMNVSTLELGDSALYLCASRGGGTDTQYFGPGTRLTVL.

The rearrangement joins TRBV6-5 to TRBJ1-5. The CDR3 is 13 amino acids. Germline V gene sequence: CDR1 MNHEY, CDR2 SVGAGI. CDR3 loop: CASGVSGNQSQHF.

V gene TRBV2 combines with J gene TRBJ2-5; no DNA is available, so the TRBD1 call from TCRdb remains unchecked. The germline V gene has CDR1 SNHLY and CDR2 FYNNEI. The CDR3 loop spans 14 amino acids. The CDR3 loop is CASREGIPAETQYF.

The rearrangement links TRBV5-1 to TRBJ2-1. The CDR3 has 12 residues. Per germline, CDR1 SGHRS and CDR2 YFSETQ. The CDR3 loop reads CASSAKLNEQFF.

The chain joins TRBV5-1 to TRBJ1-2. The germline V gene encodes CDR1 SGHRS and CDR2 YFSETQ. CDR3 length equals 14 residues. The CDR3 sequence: CASSPGGAHYGYTF.

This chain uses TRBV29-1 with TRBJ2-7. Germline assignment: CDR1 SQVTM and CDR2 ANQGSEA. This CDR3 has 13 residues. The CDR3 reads CSVGTLLTYEQYF.

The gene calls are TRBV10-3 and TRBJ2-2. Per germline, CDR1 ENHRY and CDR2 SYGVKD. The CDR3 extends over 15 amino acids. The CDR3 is CAISESKQNTGELFF.

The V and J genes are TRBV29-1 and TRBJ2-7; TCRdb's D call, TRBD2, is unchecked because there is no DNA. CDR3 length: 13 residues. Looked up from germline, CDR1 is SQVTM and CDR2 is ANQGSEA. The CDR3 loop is CSAVAGGFDEQYF.

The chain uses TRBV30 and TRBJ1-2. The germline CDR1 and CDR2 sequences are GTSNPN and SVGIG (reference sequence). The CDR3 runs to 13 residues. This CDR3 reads CAWRRDTMGGYTF.